The 9 T cell receptor beta chains listed next were all sequenced from one sample in a study of T cell responses to AZD1222 COVID-19 vaccine. Libraries were prepared by immunoSEQ multiplex PCR; TCRdb keeps only in-frame clonotypes and omits some of them. The sample carries about 21,000 clones, approximately 86% recorded once. The specimen was peripheral blood, collected on day 0 of AZD1222 vaccination. These receptors were taken from an adult in good health.

The chain carries TRBV30 and TRBJ2-2; D remains ambiguous. The CDR3 runs 14 residues. Germline values: CDR1 GTSNPN, CDR2 SVGIG (reference sequence). Trimming took off 0 bases at V and 4 bases at J, with 9 bases between the two ends. In nucleotides, the CDR3 is TGTGCCTGGAGTGTAGGCGGAACCACCGGGGAGCTGTTTTTT. The encoded protein is CAWSVGGTTGELFF.

This clone was counted a few times. This chain connects TRBV10-2 to TRBJ1-1; 7 nucleotides match TRBD1. There are 13 residues in the CDR3. Germline CDR1 is WSHSY and CDR2 is SAAADI. J lost 0 bases, V lost 6 bases, and 1 base had no gene match. CDR3 in amino acids: CASSGTVNTEAFF. In DNA form, the CDR3 reads TGCGCCAGCAGCGGGACAGTGAACACTGAAGCTTTCTTT.

This chain uses TRBV6-5 with TRBJ1-2; a weak D match, TRBD1 (5 bases). Germline V CDR1 and CDR2: MNHEY, SVGAGI. Trimming left V 7 bases short and J 4 bases short, with 16 bases between. The length of the CDR3 is 14 residues. The CDR3 bases are TGTGCCAGCACCTTGGTGGACACTGGCTATGGCTACACCTTC. It is translated as CASTLVDTGYGYTF.

The CDR3 DNA sequence: TGTGCCACCAGAGGCGGGAGTTTAAGCTCCTACGAGCAGTACTTC. Protein sequence: CATRGGSLSSYEQYF. The chain employs TRBV7-2 and TRBJ2-7, with 7 bases identical to TRBD2. The junction had 12 bases not matched to a gene; V was cut back by 10 bases and J by 0 bases. Per the germline V gene, CDR1 is SGHTA and CDR2 is FQGNSA. The CDR3 runs 15 residues.

V usage is TRBV28 and J usage is TRBJ2-1; D ambiguous. Germline assignment: CDR1 MDHEN and CDR2 SYDVKM. The CDR3 loop spans 13 amino acids. Trimming removed 8 bases at V and 1 base at J, with 9 bases between. CDR3 residues: CASEATSYNEQFF. The CDR3 bases are TGTGCCAGCGAGGCTACATCCTACAATGAGCAGTTCTTC.

The chain recombines TRBV28 with TRBJ1-2; TRBD1 is a possible D gene (5 bases). The CDR3 totals 12 residues. Germline lookup yields CDR1 MDHEN and CDR2 SYDVKM. Trimming removed 8 bases from V and 4 bases from J, with 11 bases in between. The CDR3 reads CASAPGTYGYTF. The CDR3 DNA sequence: TGTGCCAGCGCCCCAGGGACCTATGGCTACACCTTC.

The V and J genes are TRBV6-5 and TRBJ2-7; a weak D match, TRBD1 (5 bases). Germline-derived CDR1 and CDR2 are MNHEY and SVGAGI. The CDR3 loop spans 15 amino acids. Trimming took 0 bases from V and 3 from J, leaving 12 bases between them. CDR3 amino acids: CASSYSTENNYEQYF. The CDR3 DNA reads TGTGCCAGCAGTTACTCGACAGAAAATAACTACGAGCAGTACTTC.

This chain uses TRBV6-2 or TRBV6-3 with TRBJ2-7; D ambiguous. The germline gives CDR1 MNHEY, CDR2 SVGEGT. The CDR3 runs to 15 residues. V lost 2 bases and J 5 bases, leaving 16 bases between the germline ends. The CDR3 sequence: CASSYAFVGWDEQYF. The CDR3, as DNA: TGTGCCAGCAGTTACGCTTTTGTGGGATGGGACGAGCAGTACTTC.

This rearrangement joins TRBV29-1 to TRBJ2-7; possibly TRBD1 for D (6 bases). The germline CDR1 and CDR2 sequences are SQVTM and ANQGSEA. The CDR3 spans 12 residues. The V end lost 6 bases, the J end lost 0 bases, and 9 bases lay between the germline ends. CDR3 DNA: TGCAGCGTCATGACAGGCTCCTACGAGCAGTACTTC. Its translation is CSVMTGSYEQYF.